These T cell receptor beta chains were read from a single sample in a study of regulatory T cells in long-lasting Graves disease. TCRdb re-analysed the multiplex PCR reads in MiXCR, keeping a single row per CDR3 protein. This sample has about 400,000 distinct CDR3 sequences, with around 21% found just once. Here the sequenced sample was peripheral blood mononuclear cells (PBMCs), taken when the disease was refractory, from a patient treated with antithyroid drugs. The receptors stem from a female donor with Graves disease. Each CDR3 is given with its conserved first and last residue. A D gene is named only where the DNA matches it firmly. Not every row has a clone size; where given, it reads once, few, many or a size class.

TRBD1	TRBV5-1	many	TRBJ2-2	TGCGCCAGCAGCTTTACAGGGGATCGCACCGGGGAGCTGTTTTTT	CASSFTGDRTGELFF
NA	TRBV12-3/TRBV12-4	few	TRBJ2-5	TGTGCCAGCAGCCTACCGGGACAAGGGGAGACCCAGTACTTC	CASSLPGQGETQYF
NA	TRBV2	once	TRBJ2-3	TGTGCCAGGGTTGCGGAGTCCGCAGATACGCAGTATTTT	CARVAESADTQYF
TRBD1	TRBV5-1	few	TRBJ1-5	TGCGCCAGCAGCGTGGGAGGGACAGCAAATCAGCCCCAGCATTTT	CASSVGGTANQPQHF
NA	TRBV28	few	TRBJ2-3	TGTGCCAGCTCACGTGGAGCCCTTAACGTGAGGTGGGGCACAGATACGCAGTATTTT	CASSRGALNVRWGTDTQYF
NA	TRBV12-3/TRBV12-4	many	TRBJ2-5	TGTGCCAGCACCCTAAACGGATTGTTGACGACAGGCGCAAAAGAGACCCAGTACTTC	CASTLNGLLTTGAKETQYF
NA	TRBV2	many	TRBJ2-7	TGTGCCAGCGGAGGACTCAACACGAAGCAGTACTTC	CASGGLNTKQYF
TRBD2	TRBV18	NA	TRBJ2-7	TGTGCCAGCTCAACAGCACTAGCGGGAGCCAACGAGCAGTACTTC	CASSTALAGANEQYF
TRBD1	TRBV15	NA	TRBJ1-2	TGTGCCACCAGCAGAGATATCACCCCGGGACAGGGGAGCTATGGCTACACCTTC	CATSRDITPGQGSYGYTF
NA	TRBV27	NA	TRBJ2-1	TGTGCCAGCAGTTTTTACAGGGACAATGAGCAGTTCTTC	CASSFYRDNEQFF
TRBD2	TRBV7-2	NA	TRBJ2-7	TGTGCCAGCAGCTCCGCTAGCGGGAGGGCTAGCGAGCAGTACTTC	CASSSASGRASEQYF
NA	TRBV27	NA	TRBJ2-1	TGTGCCAGCACGGACGCCAGCTCCTACAATGAGCAGTTCTTC	CASTDASSYNEQFF
TRBD1	TRBV7-8	few	TRBJ2-2	TGTGCCAGCAGCGTTAGACAGGGGTCCGACACCGGGGAGCTGTTTTTT	CASSVRQGSDTGELFF
NA	TRBV7-2	many	TRBJ1-1	TGTGCCAGCAGCTTAGTCTCAGGATCGAACACTGAAGCTTTCTTT	CASSLVSGSNTEAFF
NA	TRBV7-2	many	TRBJ1-5	TGTGCCAGCAGCTTAGACAGTGGGAATCAGCCCCAGCATTTT	CASSLDSGNQPQHF
NA	TRBV11-2	many	TRBJ1-4	TGTGCCAGCAGCTTAGAAGGTTTAATGAGGAAACTGTTTTTT	CASSLEGLMRKLFF
TRBD2	TRBV9	NA	TRBJ2-5	TGTGCCAGCAGCGTAGTTAGCGGGAGCCCGCAGGAGACCCAGTACTTC	CASSVVSGSPQETQYF
NA	TRBV7-3	many	TRBJ1-2	TGTGCCAGCAGCTTAGCTTCTGGGATTGGCTACACCTTC	CASSLASGIGYTF
TRBD2	TRBV7-9	once	TRBJ2-3	TGTGCCAGCAGCTTAGTAGCGGGAGGTACAGATACGCAGTATTTT	CASSLVAGGTDTQYF
TRBD1	TRBV19	NA	TRBJ2-7	TGTGCCAGTAGCGCTCGGCCAATCGGGACAGGGTTTTACGAGCAGTACTTC	CASSARPIGTGFYEQYF
TRBD2	TRBV6-5	few	TRBJ2-7	TGTGCCAGCAGTTACCGTGGCGGGAGTTCCCCATACGAGCAGTACTTC	CASSYRGGSSPYEQYF
TRBD1	TRBV6-1	many	TRBJ1-1	TGTGCCAGCAGTCCAAAGGGACAGATGAACACTGAAGCTTTCTTT	CASSPKGQMNTEAFF
NA	TRBV3-1	many	TRBJ1-6	TGTGCCAGCAGCCAAGATCGGCGGCTCCACTTT	CASSQDRRLHF
NA	TRBV3-1	NA	TRBJ2-2	TGTGCCAGCAGCCAAGATTATTGGCGGGGCGGGGAGCTGTTTTTT	CASSQDYWRGGELFF
NA	TRBV5-1	NA	TRBJ2-5	TGCGCCAGCAGTCTGCCTTCCGGGTCCCAAGAGACCCAGTACTTC	CASSLPSGSQETQYF
TRBD1	TRBV6-2/TRBV6-3	NA	TRBJ2-3	TGTGCCAGCAGTCGGACAGGGGAGTCAGAGACAGATACGCAGTATTTT	CASSRTGESETDTQYF
TRBD2	TRBV29-1	many	TRBJ2-5	TGCAGCGTTGAAGAGGGAGGGGAGACCCAGTACTTC	CSVEEGGETQYF
TRBD2	TRBV3-1	NA	TRBJ2-1	TGTGCCAGCAGCCAAGGCAGCGGGAGGGCATTTTTGGAGCAGTTCTTC	CASSQGSGRAFLEQFF
NA	TRBV27	NA	TRBJ1-2	TGTGCCAGCAGTTCCCGGGGCGCGACGGCCCTTGGCTACACCTTC	CASSSRGATALGYTF
TRBD1	TRBV27	many	TRBJ2-7	TGTGCCAGCAGACCGGGACAGAGCTACGAGCAGTACTTC	CASRPGQSYEQYF
NA	TRBV5-1	many	TRBJ1-1	TGCGCCAGCAGCTTAGTGTGGAAGGCTGAAGCTTTCTTT	CASSLVWKAEAFF
NA	TRBV11-2	many	TRBJ1-1	TGTGCCAGCAGCCTTGACAGGAACATGAACACTGAAGCTTTCTTT	CASSLDRNMNTEAFF
NA	TRBV20-1	few	TRBJ1-5	TGCAGTGCTCTTGCCAGCCGCGGGCAGCCCCAGCATTTT	CSALASRGQPQHF
TRBD1	TRBV24-1	many	TRBJ2-7	TGTGCCACCAGTGATCCGGGACAGGGGACCTACGAGCAGTACTTC	CATSDPGQGTYEQYF
TRBD2	TRBV28	NA	TRBJ2-7	TGTGCCAGCAGTAGCCCAACTAGCGGGAGTTCCTCCTACGAGCAGTACTTC	CASSSPTSGSSSYEQYF
NA	TRBV28	NA	TRBJ1-4	TGTGCCAGCAGTTGGCCAAACCGGGACATCGGTGAAAAACTGTTTTTT	CASSWPNRDIGEKLFF
TRBD2	TRBV28	many	TRBJ2-7	TGTGCCAGCAGTCCAGTCGATGCGGGAGGGCCTTACGAGCAGTACTTC	CASSPVDAGGPYEQYF
NA	TRBV7-9	few	TRBJ2-7	TGTGCCAGCAGCCCACTAGGACTCTACGAGCAGTACTTC	CASSPLGLYEQYF
TRBD2	TRBV7-2	NA	TRBJ2-7	TGTGCCAGCAGCTTACAGCGGGGGTACTACGGGCAGTACTTC	CASSLQRGYYGQYF
TRBD1	TRBV12-3/TRBV12-4	many	TRBJ1-2	TGTGCCAGCACCGCCGGGACAGGGTATGGCTACACCTTC	CASTAGTGYGYTF
NA	TRBV20-1	few	TRBJ1-2	TGCAGTGCCGTACCAACGGAGGGGGACTATGGCTACACCTTC	CSAVPTEGDYGYTF
NA	TRBV9	few	TRBJ1-4	TGTGCCAGCAGCCGTTCAAGCGCAACTAATGAAAAACTGTTTTTT	CASSRSSATNEKLFF
NA	TRBV19	NA	TRBJ2-2	TGTGCCAGTAACGACCTCACCGGGGAGCTGTTTTTT	CASNDLTGELFF
NA	TRBV10-1	many	TRBJ2-1	TGCGCCAGCAGTGGGACAGTGGGACCTAAGATCAATGAGCAGTTCTTC	CASSGTVGPKINEQFF
NA	TRBV16	NA	TRBJ1-3	TGTGCCAGCAGCCAATCGATCTCTGGAAACACCATATATTTT	CASSQSISGNTIYF
TRBD2	TRBV7-6	few	TRBJ2-7	TGTGCCAGCAGCTTAGCGGCAGGACTAGATCAAACCTACGAGCAGTACTTC	CASSLAAGLDQTYEQYF
NA	TRBV7-9	many	TRBJ1-2	TGTGCCAGCAGCTTCGCCGGGGTTGGCTACACCTTC	CASSFAGVGYTF
NA	TRBV5-1	NA	TRBJ2-7	TGCGCCAGCAGCTTGGGGAGGGGAGTATACGAGCAGTACTTC	CASSLGRGVYEQYF
NA	TRBV20-1	few	TRBJ2-7	TGCAGTGCTTCGAAATCCCCCGGGACTCAATCCTACGAGCAGTACTTC	CSASKSPGTQSYEQYF
NA	TRBV2	NA	TRBJ2-7	TGTGCCAGCAGCTTAAGTAAAGGGGTCGAGCAGTACTTC	CASSLSKGVEQYF
NA	TRBV12-3/TRBV12-4	many	TRBJ2-5	TGTGCCAGCTCACCAAGGACAGAAGAGACCCAGTACTTC	CASSPRTEETQYF
TRBD2	TRBV20-1	once	TRBJ2-2	TGCAGTGCTAGAGGGGGTAGCGGGAGGGTCGGCGGGGAGCTGTTTTTT	CSARGGSGRVGGELFF
NA	TRBV5-1	NA	TRBJ1-5	TGCGCCAGCAGCTTGCAGCCGACGGATAGCAATCAGCCCCAGCATTTT	CASSLQPTDSNQPQHF
TRBD2	TRBV29-1	once	TRBJ2-7	TGCAGCACCTCCAAGACTAGCGGGAGTGGGGAGCAGTACTTC	CSTSKTSGSGEQYF
NA	TRBV2	many	TRBJ2-5	TGTGCCAGCAGGACGAGATTACAAGAGACCCAGTACTTC	CASRTRLQETQYF
TRBD1	TRBV27	NA	TRBJ2-2	TGTGCCAGCAGTGTGGGACAGGGGGACACCGGGGAGCTGTTTTTT	CASSVGQGDTGELFF
NA	TRBV4-2	few	TRBJ2-5	TGTGCCAGCAGCCAATCACCCGGGACCTTACAAGAGACCCAGTACTTC	CASSQSPGTLQETQYF